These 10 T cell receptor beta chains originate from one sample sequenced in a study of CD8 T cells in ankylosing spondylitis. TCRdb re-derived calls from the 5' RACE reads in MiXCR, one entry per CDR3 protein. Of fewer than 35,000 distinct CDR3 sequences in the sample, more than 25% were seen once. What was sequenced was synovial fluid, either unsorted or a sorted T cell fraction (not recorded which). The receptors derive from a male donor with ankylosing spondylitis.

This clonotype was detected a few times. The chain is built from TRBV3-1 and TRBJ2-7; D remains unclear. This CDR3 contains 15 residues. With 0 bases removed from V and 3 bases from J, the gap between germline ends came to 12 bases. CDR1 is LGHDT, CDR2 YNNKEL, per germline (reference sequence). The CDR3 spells CASSQESSPLYEQYF. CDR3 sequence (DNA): TGTGCCAGCAGCCAAGAGTCATCACCTCTCTACGAGCAGTACTTC.

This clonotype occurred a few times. CDR3 coding DNA: TGTGCCAGCAGCCTTTCAGGTGCGGCGAATGAGCAGTTCTTC. Encoded protein: CASSLSGAANEQFF. The gene calls are TRBV3-1 and TRBJ2-1; D ambiguous. V was cut by 4 bases and J by 7 bases, with 14 bases left in between. CDR3 length equals 14 residues. In germline, CDR1 is LGHDT, CDR2 YNNKEL (reference sequence).

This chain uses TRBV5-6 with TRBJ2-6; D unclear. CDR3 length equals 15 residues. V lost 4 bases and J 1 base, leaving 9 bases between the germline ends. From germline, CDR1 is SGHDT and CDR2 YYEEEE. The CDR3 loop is CASSQTVSGANVLTF. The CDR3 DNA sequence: TGTGCCAGCAGCCAAACAGTGTCTGGGGCCAACGTCCTGACTTTC.

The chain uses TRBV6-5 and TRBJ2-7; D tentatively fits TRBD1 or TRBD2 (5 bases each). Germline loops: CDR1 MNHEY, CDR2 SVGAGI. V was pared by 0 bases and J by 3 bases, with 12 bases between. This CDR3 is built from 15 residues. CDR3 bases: TGTGCCAGCAGTTACTCGAGGGGTGCGGGCTACGAGCAGTACGTC. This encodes CASSYSRGAGYEQYV.

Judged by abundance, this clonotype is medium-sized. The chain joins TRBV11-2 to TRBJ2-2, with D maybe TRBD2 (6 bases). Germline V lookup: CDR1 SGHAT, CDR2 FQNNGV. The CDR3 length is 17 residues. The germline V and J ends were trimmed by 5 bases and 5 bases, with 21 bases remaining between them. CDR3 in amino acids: CASSPLGAAEGTGELFF. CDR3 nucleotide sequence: TGTGCCAGCAGCCCACTTGGTGCAGCGGAGGGGACCGGGGAGCTGTTTTTT. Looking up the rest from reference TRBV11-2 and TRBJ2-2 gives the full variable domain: EAGVAQSPRYKIIEKRQSVAFWCNPISGHATLYWYQQILGQGPKLLIQFQNNGVVDDSQLPKDRFSAERLKGVDSTLKIQPAKLEDSAVYLCASSPLGAAEGTGELFFGEGSRLTVL.

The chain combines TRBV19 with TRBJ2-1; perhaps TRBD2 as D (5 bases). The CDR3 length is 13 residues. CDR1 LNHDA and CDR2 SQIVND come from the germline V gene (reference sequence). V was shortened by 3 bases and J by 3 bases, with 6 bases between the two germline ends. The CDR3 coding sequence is TGTGCCAGTAGTATGACTAACTACAATGAGCAGTTCTTC. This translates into CASSMTNYNEQFF. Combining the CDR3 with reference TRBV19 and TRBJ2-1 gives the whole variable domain DGGITQSPKYLFRKEGQNVTLSCEQNLNHDAMYWYRQDPGQGLRLIYYSQIVNDFQKGDIAEGYSVSREKKESFPLTVTSAQKNPTAFYLCASSMTNYNEQFFGPGTRLTVL.

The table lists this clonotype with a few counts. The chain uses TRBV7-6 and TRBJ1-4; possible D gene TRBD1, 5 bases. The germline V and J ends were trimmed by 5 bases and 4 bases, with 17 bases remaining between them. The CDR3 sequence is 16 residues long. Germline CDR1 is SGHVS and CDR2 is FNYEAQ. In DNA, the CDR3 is TGTGCCAGCAGCAACATCGGGACCGACTTTAATGAAAAACTGTTTTTT. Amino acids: CASSNIGTDFNEKLFF.

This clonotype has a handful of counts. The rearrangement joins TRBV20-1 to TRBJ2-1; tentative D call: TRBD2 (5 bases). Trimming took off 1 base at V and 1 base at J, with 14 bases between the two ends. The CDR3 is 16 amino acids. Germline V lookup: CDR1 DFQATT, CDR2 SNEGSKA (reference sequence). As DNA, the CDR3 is TGCAGTGCTAGAGTTATAGGAGGTCCTTCCTACAATGAGCAGTTCTTC. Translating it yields CSARVIGGPSYNEQFF.

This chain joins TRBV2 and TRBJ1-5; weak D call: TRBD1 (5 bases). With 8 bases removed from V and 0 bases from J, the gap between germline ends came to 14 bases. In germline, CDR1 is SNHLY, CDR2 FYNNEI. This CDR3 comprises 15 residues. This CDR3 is CASLTGTSSNQPQHF. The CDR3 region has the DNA TGTGCCAGCCTCACCGGGACTAGTAGCAATCAGCCCCAGCATTTT.

CDR3 sequence: CASSLVERYGDDYEQYF. CDR3 sequence (DNA): TGTGCCAGCAGCTTAGTAGAAAGATACGGGGACGACTACGAGCAGTACTTC. The J gene is TRBJ2-7, the V gene TRBV11-2; D is possibly TRBD1 or TRBD2 (5 bases each). V shed 1 base and J shed 3 bases, with 19 bases lying between them. CDR3 length: 17 amino acids. Germline assignment: CDR1 SGHAT and CDR2 FQNNGV. Full variable domain (outside the CDR3, taken from reference TRBV11-2 and TRBJ2-7): EAGVAQSPRYKIIEKRQSVAFWCNPISGHATLYWYQQILGQGPKLLIQFQNNGVVDDSQLPKDRFSAERLKGVDSTLKIQPAKLEDSAVYLCASSLVERYGDDYEQYFGPGTRLTVT.